What follows are 19 T cell receptor beta chains derived from one specimen sequenced in a study of T cell responses to AZD1222 COVID-19 vaccine. The repertoire was sequenced with immunoSEQ multiplex PCR; TCRdb's copy has only in-frame clones and lacks some. The sample carries 83,000 or so clones, 88% recorded once. This specimen consisted of peripheral blood, obtained 28 days after the second AZD1222 dose. These receptors came from an adult who received the AZD1222 COVID-19 vaccine.

The chain couples TRBV10-3 to TRBJ2-7; 8 bases align to TRBD2. V was pared by 1 base and J by 7 bases, with 9 bases of the junction left unmatched. Per the germline V gene, CDR1 is ENHRY and CDR2 is SYGVKD. CDR3 size: 15 residues. The CDR3 region is CAISEYGSGNGEQYF. The CDR3 DNA reads as TGTGCCATCAGTGAGTATGGTAGCGGGAACGGGGAGCAGTACTTC.

The V gene is TRBV25-1, the J gene TRBJ1-3, with TRBD1 as a possible D gene (5 bases). The germline V and J ends were trimmed by 6 bases and 3 bases, with 9 bases remaining between them. The germline CDR1 and CDR2 sequences are MGHDK and SYGVNS. This CDR3 has 13 residues. CDR3 amino acids: CASRGQGGNTIYF. The CDR3 bases are TGTGCCAGCAGGGGGCAGGGTGGAAACACCATATATTTT. The full variable domain, completed using reference TRBV25-1 and TRBJ1-3, is EADIYQTPRYLVIGTGKKITLECSQTMGHDKMYWYQQDPGMELHLIHYSYGVNSTEKGDLSSESTVSRIRTEHFPLTLESARPSHTSQYLCASRGQGGNTIYFGEGSWLTVV.

This chain connects TRBV7-2 to TRBJ2-7; D is uncertain. This CDR3 has 13 amino acids. In germline, CDR1 is SGHTA, CDR2 FQGNSA. Between the trimmed V and J ends, which lost 5 bases and 2 bases, there was a span of 10 bases. CDR3: CASSPRGAYEQYF. CDR3 coding DNA: TGTGCCAGCAGCCCTCGAGGCGCCTACGAGCAGTACTTC.

This clone was seen once. The chain employs TRBV5-1 and TRBJ2-1; D unclear. The CDR3 is 13 amino acids. The germline gives CDR1 SGHRS, CDR2 YFSETQ. V gave up 4 bases and J gave up 6 bases, with 11 bases separating them. Here the CDR3 reads CASSLSSLNEQFF. Written as DNA, the CDR3 is TGCGCCAGCAGCCTGTCCAGCCTCAATGAGCAGTTCTTC.

CDR3 in DNA: TGCAGCGTTAGGTCAAGGACGGGAAGTGGCTACACCTTC. This translates into CSVRSRTGSGYTF. The chain is built from TRBV29-1 and TRBJ1-2; unclear D gene. This CDR3 has 13 residues. Trimming pared 5 bases from V and 7 bases from J, leaving 17 bases between. From germline, CDR1 is SQVTM and CDR2 ANQGSEA.

The genes are TRBV4-3 and TRBJ1-1; D ambiguous. The germline V gene has CDR1 LGHNA and CDR2 YSLEER. Between the trimmed V and J ends, which lost 0 bases and 10 bases, there was a span of 12 bases. This CDR3 has 13 residues. The CDR3 DNA is TGCGCCAGCAGCCAAGATTCGGGCAGGAGAGCTTTCTTT. Translation gives CASSQDSGRRAFF.

The chain combines TRBV18 with TRBJ2-7; weak D call: TRBD1 (6 bases). The V and J ends lost 3 bases and 2 bases respectively, with 14 bases between them. CDR3 length equals 15 residues. Looked up from germline, CDR1 is KGHSH and CDR2 is LQKENI. The CDR3 nucleotides are TGTGCCAGCTCACCCAAAACGGGACACACCTACGAGCAGTACTTC. Translating it yields CASSPKTGHTYEQYF.

The chain links TRBV6-4 to TRBJ2-1; 7 bases line up with TRBD1. Germline V gene sequence: CDR1 MRHNA, CDR2 SNTAGT. The ends lost 1 base at V and 6 bases at J; junction bases unmatched: 3. The CDR3 is 14 amino acids. The CDR3 protein is CASSDYRGRNEQFF. As DNA, the CDR3 is TGTGCCAGCAGTGACTACAGGGGCCGCAATGAGCAGTTCTTC.

CDR3 loop: CSVEDLMRGRHTEAFF. CDR3 DNA sequence: TGCAGCGTTGAAGATCTGATGAGGGGCAGGCACACTGAAGCTTTCTTT. The chain couples TRBV29-1 to TRBJ1-1, with a weak D call TRBD1 (5 bases). V was shortened by 0 bases and J by 3 bases, with 17 bases between the two germline ends. The germline gives CDR1 SQVTM, CDR2 ANQGSEA. The CDR3 is 16 residues long.

The table lists this clone with a count of one. The gene calls are TRBV6-5 and TRBJ2-6; D not resolved. CDR1 is MNHEY and CDR2 is SVGAGI in the germline V gene. CDR3 length: 15 residues. The V end was cut by 2 bases, the J end by 4 bases, with 9 bases between. CDR3 DNA sequence: TGTGCCAGCAGTTACCTGGTTTCCGGGGCCAACGTCCTGACTTTC. The encoded protein is CASSYLVSGANVLTF.

The chain combines TRBV2 with TRBJ2-7; the match to TRBD2 covers 11 bases. This CDR3 spans 14 amino acids. The germline gives CDR1 SNHLY, CDR2 FYNNEI. Trimming at V came to 6 bases and at J to 4 bases, leaving 5 bases not matched to a gene. DNA of the CDR3: TGTGCCAGCAGCGGGACTAGCGGCTTTTACGAGCAGTACTTC. It specifies CASSGTSGFYEQYF.

CDR3 protein: CATSRTGGPWVYF. CDR3 nucleotides: TGTGCCACCAGCAGGACAGGGGGCCCTTGGGTATATTTT. V is TRBV15 and J is TRBJ1-3, with TRBD1 matching 10 bases. V lost 3 bases, J lost 14 bases, and 7 bases stayed unmatched. Germline V lookup: CDR1 LNHNV, CDR2 YYDKDF (reference sequence). The CDR3 extends over 13 amino acids.

The chain is built from TRBV5-5 and TRBJ1-4; D is ambiguous. CDR1 is SGHKS, CDR2 YYEKEE, per germline (reference sequence). Trimming cost V 0 bases and J 4 bases, with 7 bases left between them. This CDR3 region has 14 residues. The CDR3: CASSLEGNNEKLFF. The CDR3 DNA follows: TGTGCCAGCAGCTTGGAGGGAAATAATGAAAAACTGTTTTTT.

The J gene is TRBJ2-1, the V gene TRBV4-1, with 7 nucleotides matching TRBD2. From germline, CDR1 is MGHRA and CDR2 YSYEKL. CDR3 length equals 16 residues. The V and J ends lost 7 bases and 0 bases, in that order; junction bases with no gene match: 9. As DNA, the CDR3 is TGCGCCAGCACCCAGACTAGCTCGAGCTCCTACAATGAGCAGTTCTTC. It yields the protein CASTQTSSSSYNEQFF.

The V call is TRBV14, the J call TRBJ1-6; D uncertain. Germline V gene data show CDR1 as SGHDN and CDR2 as FVKESK. The CDR3 runs 13 residues. V was pared by 10 bases and J by 17 bases, with 24 bases between. The CDR3 bases are TGTGCCACCCGACAAGCTATTAATTCACCGGTCCACTTT. The encoded protein is CATRQAINSPVHF.

J is TRBJ2-2 and V is TRBV6-5; 11 nucleotides align to TRBD2. Germline V CDR1 and CDR2: MNHEY, SVGAGI. The V gene end was trimmed by 6 bases and the J gene end by 6 bases; junction bases not matched to a gene: 3. CDR3 size: 14 residues. The CDR3 loop reads CASRILAGAGELFF. The DNA of the CDR3 is TGTGCCAGCAGAATACTAGCGGGAGCCGGGGAGCTGTTTTTT.

This clone showed up just once. The chain combines TRBV28 with TRBJ2-3; TRBD2 aligns across 13 bases. Germline assignment: CDR1 MDHEN and CDR2 SYDVKM. Losses at the gene ends were 6 bases for V and 8 bases for J; bases not matched to a gene: 8. The CDR3 has 15 amino acids. CDR3 in amino acids: CASRSLAGGRRTQYF. The DNA of the CDR3 is TGTGCCAGCAGATCACTAGCGGGAGGGCGTCGTACGCAGTATTTT.

J is TRBJ2-1 and V is TRBV27, with D uncertain. CDR3 length: 14 residues. Trimming took off 6 bases at V and 5 bases at J, with 14 bases between the two ends. The germline gives CDR1 MNHEY, CDR2 SMNVEV (reference sequence). The CDR3 here is CASRPDWLDNEQFF. CDR3 nucleotide sequence: TGTGCCAGCAGGCCTGATTGGCTAGACAATGAGCAGTTCTTC.

The chain links TRBV14 to TRBJ2-1; 10 bases line up with TRBD1. V was pared by 4 bases and J by 0 bases, with 6 bases of the junction left unmatched. Germline CDR1 SGHDN, CDR2 FVKESK. CDR3 length: 17 residues. CDR3 bases: TGTGCCAGCAGCCGCGGGGACAGGGGCGGCTCCTACAATGAGCAGTTCTTC. Its protein is CASSRGDRGGSYNEQFF.